These T cell receptor beta chains were read from a single sample in a study of blood T cell repertoires in COVID-19. Measured with immunoSEQ multiplex PCR; TCRdb has only the in-frame clones, and not every one. The sample lists more than 200,000 clones, 80% to 95% occurring once. Sequenced input: PBMCs or T cells enriched from blood (not recorded which). The source of these receptors is a woman aged 18-29 years who had recovered from COVID-19. Each CDR3 is given with its conserved first and last residue. A D gene is named only where the DNA matches it firmly.

D gene	V gene	J gene	CDR3 protein	CDR3 DNA
.	TRBV4-2	TRBJ1-2	CASSRTITQGDGYGYTF	TGTGCCAGCAGCCGAACGATAACACAGGGAGATGGTTATGGCTACACCTTC
.	TRBV10-3	TRBJ1-3	CAISEFSGSTGNTIYF	TGTGCCATCAGTGAGTTTTCGGGGTCGACGGGAAACACCATATATTTT
.	TRBV2	TRBJ2-3	CASRAPTAADTQYF	TGTGCCAGCCGGGCCCCCACAGCGGCAGATACGCAGTATTTT
TRBD1	TRBV19	TRBJ1-2	CASRDSRYGYTF	TGTGCCAGCCGGGACAGCCGCTATGGCTACACCTTC
.	TRBV7-2	TRBJ2-1	CASSWWTGGADEQFF	TGTGCCAGCAGCTGGTGGACTGGGGGCGCCGATGAGCAGTTCTTC
.	TRBV11-2	TRBJ1-2	CASSFGGSNYGYTF	TGTGCCAGCAGCTTCGGGGGATCGAACTATGGCTACACCTTC
TRBD1	TRBV5-1	TRBJ2-1	CASSFADRHNEQFF	TGCGCCAGCAGCTTTGCGGACAGGCACAATGAGCAGTTCTTC
.	TRBV7-8	TRBJ2-2	CASSLGRGPGSNTGELFF	TGTGCCAGCAGCTTAGGCCGAGGTCCGGGGTCGAACACCGGGGAGCTGTTTTTT
TRBD2	TRBV11-3	TRBJ2-3	CASSLQASGEDTQYF	TGTGCCAGCAGCTTGCAAGCTAGCGGGGAAGATACGCAGTATTTT
.	TRBV19	TRBJ2-1	CASSSSGDSYNEQFF	TGTGCCAGTAGTTCATCCGGGGATTCGTACAATGAGCAGTTCTTC
.	TRBV24-1	TRBJ2-3	CATSVGSGTDTQYF	TGTGCCACCAGTGTAGGCAGCGGCACAGATACGCAGTATTTT
TRBD1	TRBV2	TRBJ1-6	CASSQGAVNSPLHF	TGTGCCAGCAGCCAGGGGGCCGTGAATTCACCCCTCCACTTT
TRBD1	TRBV5-6	TRBJ2-6	CASSDSRGRGGANVLTF	TGTGCCAGCAGCGACAGCAGGGGGCGGGGTGGGGCCAACGTCCTGACTTTC
TRBD2	TRBV7-2	TRBJ2-4	CASSLGGGGAGKNIQYF	TGTGCCAGCAGCTTAGGAGGCGGGGGGGCCGGCAAAAACATTCAGTACTTC
TRBD1	TRBV2	TRBJ2-1	CASFGTGGNEQFF	TGTGCCTCCTTCGGGACAGGGGGTAATGAGCAGTTCTTC
TRBD1	TRBV2	TRBJ1-6	CATARDRGSPLHF	TGTGCCACCGCCCGGGACAGGGGATCACCCCTCCACTTT
TRBD1	TRBV19	TRBJ1-2	CASNPLDRGYDGYTF	TGTGCCAGTAACCCGTTGGACAGGGGGTATGACGGCTACACCTTC